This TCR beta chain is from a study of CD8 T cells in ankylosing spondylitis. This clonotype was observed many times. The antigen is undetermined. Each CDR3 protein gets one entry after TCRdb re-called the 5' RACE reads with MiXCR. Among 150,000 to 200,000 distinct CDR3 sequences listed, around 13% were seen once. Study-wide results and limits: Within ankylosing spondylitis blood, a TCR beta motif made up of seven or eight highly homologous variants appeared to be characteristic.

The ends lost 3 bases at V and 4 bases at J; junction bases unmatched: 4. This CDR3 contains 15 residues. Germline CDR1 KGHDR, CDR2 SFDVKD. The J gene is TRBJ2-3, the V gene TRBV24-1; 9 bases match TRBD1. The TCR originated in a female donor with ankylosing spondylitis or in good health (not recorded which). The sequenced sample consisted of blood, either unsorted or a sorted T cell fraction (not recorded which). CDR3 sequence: CATSDPRTGADTQYF. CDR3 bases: TGTGCCACCAGTGATCCTAGGACAGGGGCAGATACGCAGTATTTT.